This T cell receptor beta chain was identified in a study of CD8+ T cells in alopecia areata (dated by TCRdb to 2016 to 2019). Describing the broader study: The treated patients took part in an open-label pilot trial in which moderate-to-severe alopecia areata was treated with oral tofacitinib at 5 to 10 mg twice daily. immunoSEQ multiplex PCR using 35 Vbeta forward primers and 13 Jbeta reverse primers was used to amplify TCRbeta CDR3 regions. Scalp tissue and sorted CD4+ and CD8+ peripheral blood T cells from patchy and totalis/universalis alopecia areata patients and from healthy controls were covered by human TCRbeta sequencing. RNA came from the PAXgene miRNA kit for fixed scalp, the miRNeasy kit for PBMCs, and the RNeasy kit for mouse skin. In both human patients and the C3H/HeJ mouse model, the study applied high-throughput TCRbeta sequencing to look at T cell clonal expansion in alopecia areata. Clonality in the scalp was compared among normal scalp (n=4), patchy alopecia areata scalp (n=8), and alopecia totalis/universalis scalp (n=8). For the treated patients, the SALT score, which quantifies what percentage of scalp surface area is affected, served as the measure of disease severity. Biopsies were taken from tofacitinib-treated patients at baseline and again at 4 and 24 weeks into treatment, and several of those patients also had a later scalp biopsy. Patients stayed on tofacitinib for 6 to 18 months and then had 6 months of follow-up off drug so that delayed response and recurrence could be assessed.

A word on this clone: Its antigen has not been determined. Base qualities are not provided; no much larger clone lies one nucleotide away.

The time point label on this specimen signifies: less than 25 weeks on oral tofacitinib. The treatment or condition label for this specimen denotes: oral pan-JAK inhibitor, 5-10 mg twice daily. From alopecia areata patients, peripheral blood was collected along with lesional scalp punch biopsies. PBMCs were isolated by density centrifugation and stained for CD3, CD4 and CD8, and CD4+ and CD8+ T cells were sorted on a FACSAria. The CDR3, from cysteine to phenylalanine, totals 11 residues. Left in the record is the CDR3 DNA by itself, 33 bases read in frame from the first base. In the germline V gene (reference sequence), CDR1 corresponds to PRHDT and CDR2 to FYEKMQ. Cut back by 2 bases and 7 bases, the V and J ends lie 2 bases apart. The method was the immunoSEQ multiplex PCR assay. To provide template for TCR sequencing, every sample had RNA extracted and reverse transcribed into cDNA. SuperScript III was used for first-strand cDNA synthesis, primed with a 2:1 mix of oligo-dT and random hexamers. A synthetic immune receptor repertoire was used to gauge amplification bias, and whatever bias remained was removed computationally. Turning to the authors' computational methods: Raw reads were preprocessed to remove errors, and CDR3 was defined according to IMGT conventions as the region from the conserved cysteine to phenylalanine. Clonality was computed by normalizing Shannon entropy by log2 of the number of productive unique TCRs and subtracting the result from 1. Scalp TCRbeta sequences were cross-referenced with sorted blood CD4 and CD8 repertoires so that the CD4 or CD8 identity of scalp clones could be inferred. Sourced from immuneACCESS, this table was stored by TCRdb with only in-frame sequences that have V and J called. A share of the clones is absent; for the studies checked, an unresolved V gene accounts for under half, and the remainder has no known explanation. The DNA gave D and trimming, while V, J and clone size come from that table. The sample records 270,000 or so clones, roughly 64% of which are singletons. The top ten constitute less than 2% of the sample.

Paper-wide results and their limitations: With tofacitinib, both scalp clonality and the number of expanded CD8+ clones among the top 100 scalp clones went down significantly. Because the treated cohort was small and included a single nonresponder, larger studies are needed to assess links between baseline CD8+ expansion and response. TCR sequences shared between patients were less clear than in mice, possibly partly because of HLA diversity in the patient population. Many expanded lesional clones were found to persist in scalp and blood during tofacitinib treatment, and relapse after treatment cessation may be partly explained by this persistence. Unlike mouse skin, where gammadelta T cells dominate, normal human skin contains resident alphabeta T cells that get sequenced too, which complicates analysis of the scalp TCR repertoire. Compared with normal scalp, lesional scalp had higher clonality and more expanded CD8+ clones, particularly in alopecia totalis/universalis, a pattern that suggests antigenic drive.

The material was CD4+ T cells sorted from blood, obtained at week 24, from a patient treated with tofacitinib. The sequence links TRBV13 to TRBJ1-4, with the D segment identity uncertain. This receptor was identified in a human donor with alopecia areata. The nucleotide sequence is TGTGCCAGCAGCTTAAGTGAAAAACTGTTTTTT. Its amino acids are CASSLSEKLFF.